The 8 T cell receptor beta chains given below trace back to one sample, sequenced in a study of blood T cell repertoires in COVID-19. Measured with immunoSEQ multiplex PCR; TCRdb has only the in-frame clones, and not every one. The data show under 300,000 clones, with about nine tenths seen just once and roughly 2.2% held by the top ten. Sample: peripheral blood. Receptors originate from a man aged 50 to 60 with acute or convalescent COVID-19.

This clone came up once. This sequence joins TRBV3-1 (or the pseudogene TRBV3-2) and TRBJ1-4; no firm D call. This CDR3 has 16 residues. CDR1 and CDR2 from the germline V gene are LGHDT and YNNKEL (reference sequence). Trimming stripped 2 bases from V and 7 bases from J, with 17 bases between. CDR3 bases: TGTGCCAGCAGCCAACCAGCGGACTCCGGCCGTGAAAAACTGTTTTTT. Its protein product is CASSQPADSGREKLFF.

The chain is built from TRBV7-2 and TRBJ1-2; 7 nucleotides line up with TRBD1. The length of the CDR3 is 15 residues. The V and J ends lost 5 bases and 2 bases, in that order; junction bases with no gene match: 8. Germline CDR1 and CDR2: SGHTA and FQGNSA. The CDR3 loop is CASSLPGGPNYGYTF. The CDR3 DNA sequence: TGTGCCAGCAGCCTCCCAGGGGGTCCCAACTATGGCTACACCTTC.

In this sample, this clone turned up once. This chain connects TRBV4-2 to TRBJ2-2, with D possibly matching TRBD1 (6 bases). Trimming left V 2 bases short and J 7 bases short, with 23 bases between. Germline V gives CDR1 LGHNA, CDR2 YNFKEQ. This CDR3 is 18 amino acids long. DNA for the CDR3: TGTGCCAGCAGCCAAAACCCACCCTGGGGGCAGTTGAGCGGGGAGCTGTTTTTT. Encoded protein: CASSQNPPWGQLSGELFF.

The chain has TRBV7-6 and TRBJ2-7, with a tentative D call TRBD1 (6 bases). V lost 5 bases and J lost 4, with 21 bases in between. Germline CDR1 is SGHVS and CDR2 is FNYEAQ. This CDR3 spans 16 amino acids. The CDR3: CASSRDLGGRKYEQYF. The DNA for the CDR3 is TGTGCCAGCAGCCGAGACCTAGGGGGACGGAAGTACGAGCAGTACTTC.

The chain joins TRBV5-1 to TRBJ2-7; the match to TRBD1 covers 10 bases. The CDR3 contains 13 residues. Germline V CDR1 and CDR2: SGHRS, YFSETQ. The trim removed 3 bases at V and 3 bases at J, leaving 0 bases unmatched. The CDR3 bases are TGCGCCAGCAGCTGGACAGGGGGCTACGAGCAGTACTTC. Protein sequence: CASSWTGGYEQYF.

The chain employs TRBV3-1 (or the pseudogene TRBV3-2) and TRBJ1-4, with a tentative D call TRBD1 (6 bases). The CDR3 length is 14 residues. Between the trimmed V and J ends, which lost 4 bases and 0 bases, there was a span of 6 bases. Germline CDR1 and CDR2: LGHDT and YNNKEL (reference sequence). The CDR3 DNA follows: TGTGCCAGCAGCCGACAGGCAACTAATGAAAAACTGTTTTTT. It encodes CASSRQATNEKLFF.

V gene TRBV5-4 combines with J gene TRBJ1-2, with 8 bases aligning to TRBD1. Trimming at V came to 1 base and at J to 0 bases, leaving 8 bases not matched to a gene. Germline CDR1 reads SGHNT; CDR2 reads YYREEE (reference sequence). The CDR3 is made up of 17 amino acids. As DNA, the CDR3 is TGTGCCAGCAGCTTGCCCTCCCGACAGGGGACTAACTATGGCTACACCTTC. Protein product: CASSLPSRQGTNYGYTF.

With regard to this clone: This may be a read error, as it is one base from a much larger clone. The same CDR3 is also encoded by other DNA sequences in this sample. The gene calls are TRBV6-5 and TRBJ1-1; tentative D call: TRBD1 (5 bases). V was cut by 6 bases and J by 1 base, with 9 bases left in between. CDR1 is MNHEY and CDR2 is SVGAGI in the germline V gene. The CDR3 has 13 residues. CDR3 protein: CASSQTANTEAFF. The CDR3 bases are TGTGCCAGCAGCCAGACAGCGAACACTGAAGCTTTCTTT.